The rows below give T cell receptor beta chains drawn from one sample of a study of T cell changes during pregnancy in multiple sclerosis. Sequencing used immunoSEQ multiplex PCR; TCRdb keeps in-frame clones, though not all of them. Of 50,000 or so clones listed, almost 95% are singletons. The sample consisted of CD4+ T cells from peripheral blood mononuclear cells, taken in the third trimester of pregnancy. The receptors come from a female donor with multiple sclerosis, enrolled in a pregnancy study. CDR3s include the opening cysteine and the closing phenylalanine or tryptophan. D genes are given only for firm matches. The size field is filled for only some rows; it gives once, few, many or a size class.

.	13	TRBV19	.	TRBJ2-7	TGTGCCAGTAGTATAGGCGGGACTTACGAGCAGTACTTC	CASSIGGTYEQYF
once	15	TRBV11-2	.	TRBJ2-1	TGTGCCAGCAGCTTAGGGAGGAGCTCCTACAATGAGCAGTTCTTC	CASSLGRSSYNEQFF
.	15	TRBV29-1	TRBD1	TRBJ2-1	TGCAGCGTTGTACCCAGGGGACTTACAGGGGGTGGGCAGTTCTTC	CSVVPRGLTGGGQFF
.	12	TRBV7-2	.	TRBJ2-2	TGTGCCAGCAGCCGAGGGTCCGGGGAGCTGTTTTTT	CASSRGSGELFF
once	13	TRBV7-2	.	TRBJ2-7	TGTGCCAGCAGCTTTACAGGGTCCCACGAGCAGTACTTC	CASSFTGSHEQYF
.	15	TRBV7-9	.	TRBJ2-3	TGTGCCAGCAGCTCCCCCGCGGCTAGCACAGATACGCAGTATTTT	CASSSPAASTDTQYF
.	13	TRBV6-1	TRBD1	TRBJ1-1	TGTGCCAGCAGTGCGACCTGGGACAGAGAAGCTTTCTTT	CASSATWDREAFF
.	15	TRBV11-2	TRBD2	TRBJ2-5	TGTGCCAGCAGCTTAAGACTAGCGGGGCAAGAGACCCAGTACTTC	CASSLRLAGQETQYF
.	18	TRBV29-1	TRBD2	TRBJ2-1	TGCAGCGCCCCAACCAGGGCAAGCGGGGGGGCTGGAGGTAATGAGCAGTTCTTC	CSAPTRASGGAGGNEQFF
.	16	TRBV5-4	.	TRBJ1-3	TGTGCCAGCAGGTATTCCGGGACTGACTCTGGAAACACCATATATTTT	CASRYSGTDSGNTIYF
.	12	TRBV19	TRBD1	TRBJ2-7	TGTGCCAGTACGGACAGGGGCGGGGAGCAGTACTTC	CASTDRGGEQYF
.	15	TRBV9	TRBD2	TRBJ2-1	TGTGCCAGCAGCACAACTAGCGGGGTTTACAATGAGCAGTTCTTC	CASSTTSGVYNEQFF
.	18	TRBV4-2	.	TRBJ1-2	TGTGCCAGCAGCCAAGTATTGGCAGCGGCACGGACTAACTATGGCTACACCTTC	CASSQVLAAARTNYGYTF
.	14	TRBV2	.	TRBJ1-1	TGTGCCAGCAGATTGAGGGCCCTGAACACTGAAGCTTTCTTT	CASRLRALNTEAFF
.	15	TRBV18	.	TRBJ2-7	TGTGCCAGCTCACCCCGAGAAAATCAGGGCTACGAGCAGTACTTC	CASSPRENQGYEQYF
.	17	TRBV10-2	TRBD1	TRBJ2-2	TGCGCCAGCAGTGACCCCACACGGACAGGGAACACCGGGGAGCTGTTTTTT	CASSDPTRTGNTGELFF
.	16	TRBV7-2	.	TRBJ1-2	TGTGCCAGCAGCTTAATCCGGACACTGAGTAGCTATGGCTACACCTTC	CASSLIRTLSSYGYTF
.	13	TRBV6-4	.	TRBJ1-1	TGTGCCAGCAGTGACCGACAGGACACTGAAGCTTTCTTT	CASSDRQDTEAFF
.	15	TRBV19	.	TRBJ2-5	TGTGCCAGTAGTAATCGGGGGGCGGTAGAAGAGACCCAGTACTTC	CASSNRGAVEETQYF
once	14	TRBV7-2	TRBD2	TRBJ2-4	TGTGCCAGCAGCCTAACCCGGGACCAGCGGGATCAGTACTTC	CASSLTRDQRDQYF
few	16	TRBV7-8	TRBD2	TRBJ2-5	TGTGCCAGCAGCTCACTAGCGGGGGGGCCTGGAGAGACCCAGTACTTC	CASSSLAGGPGETQYF
.	18	TRBV5-1	TRBD2	TRBJ2-1	TGCGCCAGCAGCTTTATTAAAGCGGGGGGGCCGACCTACAATGAGCAGTTCTTC	CASSFIKAGGPTYNEQFF
.	13	TRBV12-5	.	TRBJ1-2	TGTGCTAGTGGTTTGGATACTAACTATGGCTACACCTTC	CASGLDTNYGYTF
.	15	TRBV30	TRBD1	TRBJ1-3	TGTGCCTCTCGTAGGGACAGGGCGTCCGGAAACACCATATATTTT	CASRRDRASGNTIYF
.	12	TRBV21-1	.	TRBJ1-2	TGTGCCAGCCGCCACAGACAGGGTAGGGACACCTTC	CASRHRQGRDTF
.	17	TRBV27	.	TRBJ2-7	TGTGCCAGCAGTTTCGGTTGGGGCCAGATCCCTTCCTACGAGCAGTACTTC	CASSFGWGQIPSYEQYF
once	17	TRBV5-1	TRBD2	TRBJ2-7	TGCGCCAGCAGCTTGGATAGCGGGGGGCTAAGCTCCTACGAGCAGTACTTC	CASSLDSGGLSSYEQYF
once	12	TRBV19	.	TRBJ2-1	TGTGCCAGTAGTACACAGGTTGGTGAGCAGTTCTTC	CASSTQVGEQFF
.	17	TRBV9	TRBD2	TRBJ2-7	TGTGCCAGCAGCCCTCAAGGACTAGCGGGGGGTACCTACGAGCAGTACTTC	CASSPQGLAGGTYEQYF
once	11	TRBV29-1	.	TRBJ2-7	TGCAGCGTGAGCAGGGCCTACGAGCAGTACTTC	CSVSRAYEQYF
.	15	TRBV9	.	TRBJ2-7	TGTGCCAGCAGCCCCACCCCTACCCTCGACTACGAGCAGTACTTC	CASSPTPTLDYEQYF
.	15	TRBV6-1	.	TRBJ1-2	TGTGCCAGCAGTGAAGCACATGGACAGCTCTATGGCTACACCTTC	CASSEAHGQLYGYTF
.	13	TRBV7-6	TRBD1	TRBJ2-7	TGTGCCAGCAGCTTGGGACAGTTCTACGAGCAGTACTTC	CASSLGQFYEQYF
.	15	TRBV2	TRBD2	TRBJ2-7	TGTGCCAGCAGTGGTCGACTAGCGGGGGTTTACGAGCAGTACTTC	CASSGRLAGVYEQYF
.	14	TRBV11-2	TRBD2	TRBJ2-7	TGTGCCAGCAGCTTAGCCACTAGCGCGGGCGAGCAGTACTTC	CASSLATSAGEQYF
.	15	TRBV7-2	.	TRBJ2-3	TGTGCCAGCAGCTTAGAAGGAGGATTGGGGGATACGCAGTATTTT	CASSLEGGLGDTQYF
.	15	TRBV7-2	TRBD2	TRBJ2-3	TGTGCCAGCAGCCCTCTTAGCGGGGCCACAGATACGCAGTATTTT	CASSPLSGATDTQYF
.	15	TRBV10-3	TRBD1	TRBJ2-5	TGTGCCACCACCCCGGGACAGGGAATTGGGGAGACCCAGTACTTC	CATTPGQGIGETQYF
.	16	TRBV5-4	TRBD1	TRBJ1-2	TGTGCCAGCAGCTTGAAACGTGGGACAGGGATGGATGGCTACACCTTC	CASSLKRGTGMDGYTF
.	14	TRBV6-1	TRBD1	TRBJ2-7	TGTGCCAGCAGTGGGGGACAGGGGACCTACGAGCAGTACTTC	CASSGGQGTYEQYF
.	14	TRBV6-5	.	TRBJ1-2	TGTGCCAGCAGTTTTGTGGACAGACCATATGGCTACACCTTC	CASSFVDRPYGYTF
.	15	TRBV15	.	TRBJ1-3	TGTGCCACCAGCAGGGACAGCTCCTCTGGAAACACCATATATTTT	CATSRDSSSGNTIYF
.	14	TRBV19	.	TRBJ2-2	TGTGCCAGTAGTCCGGGACACGCAACCGGGGAGCTGTTTTTT	CASSPGHATGELFF
once	15	TRBV9	TRBD1	TRBJ1-4	TGTGCCAGCAACCTAGTGAGGGACAGGGGCGAAAAACTGTTTTTT	CASNLVRDRGEKLFF
.	13	TRBV19	.	TRBJ1-1	TGTGCCAGCACAGGGAGGGCAAACACTGAAGCTTTCTTT	CASTGRANTEAFF
.	15	TRBV5-4	.	TRBJ1-2	TGTGCCAGCAGCTTGGTAGGACAGAGTATGTATGGCTACACCTTC	CASSLVGQSMYGYTF
.	13	TRBV2	TRBD1	TRBJ1-1	TGTGCCAGCAGTTCCGGGACAGGGGCTGAAGCTTTCTTT	CASSSGTGAEAFF